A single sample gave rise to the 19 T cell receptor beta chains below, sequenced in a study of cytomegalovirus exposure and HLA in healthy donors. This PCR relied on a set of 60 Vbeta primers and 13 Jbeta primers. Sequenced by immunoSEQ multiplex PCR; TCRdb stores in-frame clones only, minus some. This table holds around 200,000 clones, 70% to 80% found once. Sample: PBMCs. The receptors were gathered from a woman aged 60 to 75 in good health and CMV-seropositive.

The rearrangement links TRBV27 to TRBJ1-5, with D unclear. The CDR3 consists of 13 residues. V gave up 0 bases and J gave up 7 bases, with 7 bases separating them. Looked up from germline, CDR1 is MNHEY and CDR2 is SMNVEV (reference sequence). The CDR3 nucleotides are TGTGCCAGCAGTTTATCTTGGGAGCAGCCCCAGCATTTT. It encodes CASSLSWEQPQHF.

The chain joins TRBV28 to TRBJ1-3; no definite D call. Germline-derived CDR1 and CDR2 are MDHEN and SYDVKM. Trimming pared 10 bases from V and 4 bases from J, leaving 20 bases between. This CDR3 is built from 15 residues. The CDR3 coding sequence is TGTGCCACCCGCGAAACTTGGGAGAGAGGAAACACCATATATTTT. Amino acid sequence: CATRETWERGNTIYF.

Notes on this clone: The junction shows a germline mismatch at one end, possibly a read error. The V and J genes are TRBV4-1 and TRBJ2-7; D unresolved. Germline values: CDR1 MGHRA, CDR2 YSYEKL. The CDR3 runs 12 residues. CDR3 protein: CASSPPGQARRF. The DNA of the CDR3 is TGCGCCAGCAGCCCCCCTGGGCAGGCCCGTCGCTTC.

The CDR3 nucleotides are TGCGCCAGCAGCCAGCAGGGGACAGATACGCAGTATTTT. The encoded protein is CASSQQGTDTQYF. The chain has TRBV4-1 and TRBJ2-3, with TRBD1 as a possible D gene (6 bases). The CDR3 totals 13 residues. V shed 3 bases and J shed 3 bases, with 7 bases lying between them. Germline-derived CDR1 and CDR2 are MGHRA and YSYEKL.

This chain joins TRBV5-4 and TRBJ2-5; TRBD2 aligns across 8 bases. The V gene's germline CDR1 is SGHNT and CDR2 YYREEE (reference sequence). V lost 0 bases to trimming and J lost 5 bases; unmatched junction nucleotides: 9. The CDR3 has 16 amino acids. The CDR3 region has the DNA TGTGCCAGCAGCTTGGGTGGGGTAGCGGGATCTGAGACCCAGTACTTC. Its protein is CASSLGGVAGSETQYF.

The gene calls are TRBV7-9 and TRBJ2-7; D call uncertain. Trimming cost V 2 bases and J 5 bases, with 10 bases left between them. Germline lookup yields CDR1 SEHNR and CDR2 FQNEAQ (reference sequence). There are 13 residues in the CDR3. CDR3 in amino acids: CASSLNQVDEQYF. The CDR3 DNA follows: TGTGCCAGCAGCTTAAATCAGGTTGACGAGCAGTACTTC.

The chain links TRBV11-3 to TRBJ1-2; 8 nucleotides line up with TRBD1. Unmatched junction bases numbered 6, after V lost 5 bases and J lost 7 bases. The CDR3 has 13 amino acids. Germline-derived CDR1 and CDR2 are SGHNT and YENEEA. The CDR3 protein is CASSDGQGRGYTF. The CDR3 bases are TGTGCCAGCAGCGACGGACAGGGTCGTGGCTACACCTTC.

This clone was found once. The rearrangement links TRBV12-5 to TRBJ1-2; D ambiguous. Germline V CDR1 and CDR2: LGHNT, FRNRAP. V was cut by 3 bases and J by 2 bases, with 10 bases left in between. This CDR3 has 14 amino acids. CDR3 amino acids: CASGFGRLNYGYTF. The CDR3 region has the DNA TGTGCTAGTGGTTTTGGCCGACTCAACTATGGCTACACCTTC. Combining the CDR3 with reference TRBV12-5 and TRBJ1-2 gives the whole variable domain DARVTQTPRHKVTEMGQEVTMRCQPILGHNTVFWYRQTMMQGLELLAYFRNRAPLDDSGMPKDRFSAEMPDATLATLKIQPSEPRDSAVYFCASGFGRLNYGYTFGSGTRLTVV.

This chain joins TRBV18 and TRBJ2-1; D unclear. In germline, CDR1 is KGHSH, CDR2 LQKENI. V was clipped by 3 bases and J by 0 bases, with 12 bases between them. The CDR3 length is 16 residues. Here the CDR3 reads CASSPPRSSSYNEQFF. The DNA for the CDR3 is TGTGCCAGCTCACCTCCCCGGTCGAGCTCCTACAATGAGCAGTTCTTC.

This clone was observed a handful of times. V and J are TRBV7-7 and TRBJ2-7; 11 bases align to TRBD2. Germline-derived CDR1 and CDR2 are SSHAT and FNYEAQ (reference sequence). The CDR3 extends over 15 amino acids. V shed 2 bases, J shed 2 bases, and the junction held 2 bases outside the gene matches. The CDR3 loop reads CASSLSSGGAYEQYF. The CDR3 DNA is TGTGCCAGCAGCTTAAGTAGCGGGGGGGCCTACGAGCAGTACTTC. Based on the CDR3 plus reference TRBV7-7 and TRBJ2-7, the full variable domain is GAGVSQSPRYKVTKRGQDVTLRCDPISSHATLYWYQQALGQGPEFLTYFNYEAQPDKSGLPSDRFSAERPEGSISTLTIQRTEQRDSAMYRCASSLSSGGAYEQYFGPGTRLTVT.

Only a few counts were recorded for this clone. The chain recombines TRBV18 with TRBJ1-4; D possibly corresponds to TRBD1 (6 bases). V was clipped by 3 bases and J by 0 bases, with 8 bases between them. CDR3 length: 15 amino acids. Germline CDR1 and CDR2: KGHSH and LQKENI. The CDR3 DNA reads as TGTGCCAGCTCACCTCGGACAGCAACTAATGAAAAACTGTTTTTT. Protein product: CASSPRTATNEKLFF. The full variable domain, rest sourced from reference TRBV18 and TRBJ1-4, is NAGVMQNPRHLVRRRGQEARLRCSPMKGHSHVYWYRQLPEEGLKFMVYLQKENIIDESGMPKERFSAEFPKEGPSILRIQQVVRGDSAAYFCASSPRTATNEKLFFGSGTQLSVL.

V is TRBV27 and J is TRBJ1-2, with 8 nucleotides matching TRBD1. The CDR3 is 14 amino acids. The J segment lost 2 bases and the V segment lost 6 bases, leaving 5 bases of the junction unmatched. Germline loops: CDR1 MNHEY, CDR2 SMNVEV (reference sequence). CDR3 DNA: TGTGCCAGCAGCCCCCGACAGGGGAACTATGGCTACACCTTC. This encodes CASSPRQGNYGYTF.

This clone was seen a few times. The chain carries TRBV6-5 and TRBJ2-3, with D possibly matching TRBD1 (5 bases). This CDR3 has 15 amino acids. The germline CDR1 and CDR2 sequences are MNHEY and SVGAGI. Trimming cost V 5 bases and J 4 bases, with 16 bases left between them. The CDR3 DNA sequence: TGTGCCAGCAGTAGGGATCCAGGGTCCCCAGATACGCAGTATTTT. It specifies CASSRDPGSPDTQYF.

The CDR3 protein is CASSFQGGSYEQYF. CDR3 sequence (DNA): TGTGCCAGCAGCTTCCAGGGAGGCTCCTACGAGCAGTACTTC. The chain recombines TRBV7-9 with TRBJ2-7, with D possibly TRBD2 on 6 matching bases. The V end was cut by 3 bases, the J end by 0 bases, with 9 bases between. CDR3 length equals 14 residues. Germline CDR1 SEHNR, CDR2 FQNEAQ (reference sequence).

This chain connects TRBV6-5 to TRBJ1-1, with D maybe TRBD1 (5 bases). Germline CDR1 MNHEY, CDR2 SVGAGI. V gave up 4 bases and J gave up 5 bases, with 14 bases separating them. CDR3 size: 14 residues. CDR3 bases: TGTGCCAGCAGTTGGACCTCAGGGAGGACTGAAGCTTTCTTT. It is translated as CASSWTSGRTEAFF.

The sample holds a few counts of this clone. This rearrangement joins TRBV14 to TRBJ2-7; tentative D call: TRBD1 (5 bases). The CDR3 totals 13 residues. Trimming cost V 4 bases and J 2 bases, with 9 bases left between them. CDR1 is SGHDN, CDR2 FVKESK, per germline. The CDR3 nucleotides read TGTGCCAGCAGCCCTTACAGGACCTACGAGCAGTACTTC. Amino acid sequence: CASSPYRTYEQYF.

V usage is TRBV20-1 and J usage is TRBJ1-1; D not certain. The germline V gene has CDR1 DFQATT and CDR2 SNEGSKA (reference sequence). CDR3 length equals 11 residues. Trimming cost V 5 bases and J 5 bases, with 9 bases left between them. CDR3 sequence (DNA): TGCAGTGCTTCCCCTTTGACTGAAGCTTTCTTT. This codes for CSASPLTEAFF.

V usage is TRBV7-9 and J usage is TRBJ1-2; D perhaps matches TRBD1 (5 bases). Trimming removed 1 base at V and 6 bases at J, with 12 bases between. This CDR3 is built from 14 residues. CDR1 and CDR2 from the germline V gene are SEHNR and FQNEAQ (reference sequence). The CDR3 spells CASSLGGRIDGYTF. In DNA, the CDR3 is TGTGCCAGCAGCTTAGGGGGGAGGATTGATGGCTACACCTTC.

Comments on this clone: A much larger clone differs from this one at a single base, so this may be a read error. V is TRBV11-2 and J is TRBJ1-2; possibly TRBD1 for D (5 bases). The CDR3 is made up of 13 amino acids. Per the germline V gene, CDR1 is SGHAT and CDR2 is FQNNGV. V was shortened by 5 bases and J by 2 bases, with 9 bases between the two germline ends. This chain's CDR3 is CASSRDSNYGYTF. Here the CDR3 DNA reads TGTGCCAGCAGCCGTGACAGCAACTATGGCTACACCTTC.